This entry concerns a single T cell receptor beta chain. Its cognate antigen is unknown. Both 60 Vbeta primers and 13 Jbeta primers went into the PCR. Here immunoSEQ multiplex PCR was the method, and the copy in TCRdb shows in-frame clones only, minus some. The sample data list about 210,000 clones. The data were obtained in a study of cytomegalovirus exposure and HLA in healthy donors. Study-wide findings and caveats: Trimming of TCR beta V- and J-genes showed a link, identified in a later analysis, to a missense DCLRE1C variant. It was reported in a later analysis that an Asian-associated ancestry cluster showed fewer N-insertions than the roughly 710-donor mean.

Sequences were obtained from PBMCs. This receptor was identified in a woman between 25 and 40 years old in good health and CMV-seropositive.

CDR3 loop: CASSRGTPEEDTQYF. CDR3 DNA sequence: TGTGCCAGCAGTCGAGGGACACCAGAGGAAGATACGCAGTATTTT. The genes are TRBV6-5 and TRBJ2-3, with D perhaps matching TRBD1 (6 bases). Germline loops: CDR1 MNHEY, CDR2 SVGAGI. The CDR3 is 15 amino acids. Trimming took off 5 bases at V and 5 bases at J, with 17 bases between the two ends.